This paragraph covers one T cell receptor beta chain sequence. The data belong to a study of blood T cell repertoires in COVID-19. Data came from immunoSEQ multiplex PCR; TCRdb stores just in-frame clones and leaves some out. Of around 130,000 clones listed, about four fifths are singletons. This CDR3 is 15 amino acids long. V lost 3 bases to trimming and J lost 4 bases; unmatched junction nucleotides: 6. Germline CDR1 reads LGHNT; CDR2 reads FRNRAP. The rearrangement links TRBV12-5 to TRBJ1-2; 9 nucleotides agree with TRBD1. The sequencing sample was made of peripheral blood. The receptor was derived from a human donor in a cohort sampled during active COVID-19. CDR3 sequence: CASGLAGTGFYGYTF. The CDR3 coding sequence is TGTGCTAGTGGTTTAGCCGGGACAGGGTTCTATGGCTACACCTTC.